The rows below give T cell receptor beta chains drawn from one sample of a study of blood T cell repertoires in COVID-19. The table came from immunoSEQ multiplex PCR; TCRdb's copy has only in-frame clones and leaves some out. The sample lists roughly 260,000 clones; 88% were seen once. The sequencing input was peripheral blood. The source is a man aged 55 to 69 who had recovered from COVID-19. Each CDR3 is given without its conserved first and last residue. Each record gives: V gene, J gene, CDR3 protein.

TRBV5-4,TRBJ1-2,ASSPPGRSDYGYT
TRBV11-1,TRBJ2-5,ASSRLPASGETQY
TRBV14,TRBJ1-1,ASSPRTGRNTEAF
TRBV9,TRBJ2-7,ASSVEASYEQY
TRBV24-1,TRBJ1-2,ATSGGMGGYT
TRBV27,TRBJ2-7,ASSLSTGTVDEQY
TRBV21-1,TRBJ1-2,ARGGANGYT
TRBV5-8,TRBJ1-2,ASSSSPYRGYTSDNYGYT
TRBV25-1,TRBJ1-4,ASSEANRGVEKLF
TRBV29-1,TRBJ1-3,SVEDGEGRGDTIY